This T cell receptor (beta chain) emerged from a study of cytomegalovirus exposure and HLA in healthy donors. The PCR made use of 60 Vbeta and 13 Jbeta primers. Clones were read by immunoSEQ multiplex PCR, and TCRdb kept only the in-frame ones, dropping some. This table holds about 160,000 clones, 80% to 85% found once. CDR1 is SGHTA, CDR2 FQGTGA, per germline. This CDR3 has 13 amino acids. Germline trimming cut 6 bases from V and 6 bases from J; bases unmatched to any gene: 5. The specimen sequenced was PBMCs. The receptor's source is a man younger than 35 in good health and CMV-seronegative. V is TRBV7-3 and J is TRBJ2-1; 7 nucleotides line up with TRBD2. The CDR3, as DNA: TGTGCCAGCAGGTCCCGCGGGGGCAATGAGCAGTTCTTC. As protein: CASRSRGGNEQFF.